What follows describes a single TCR beta chain. Antigen: not known. The V and J ends lost 2 bases and 5 bases respectively, with 4 bases between them. CDR1 is KGHSH and CDR2 is LQKENI in the germline V gene. The CDR3 runs 11 residues. The sample comes from a study of cytotoxic CD8 clonotypes in ibrutinib-treated CLL. In the study overall: Partial responses numbered about 24 and complete responses 2; after a median about 72 months, 14 stayed remitted and roughly twelve progressed.

The authors obtained roughly 1.8 micrograms of genomic DNA from cryopreserved PBMCs for TCR beta libraries. Only in-frame clones appear in the TCRdb table, and some are missing; sequencing was by immunoSEQ multiplex PCR. The sample has over 120,000 clones, around 76% seen once. The study's findings and limits: The study found clonality rose at ibrutinib response, then fell toward baseline at progression. Clonality measured at baseline exceeded age-matched healthy donors, tracking circulating CD8+ T-cell counts.

Sequencing was performed on PBMCs, taken after 24 months of ibrutinib treatment. This clonotype was sampled from a human donor with chronic lymphocytic leukemia. This rearrangement joins TRBV18 to TRBJ2-7; unclear D gene. The CDR3 region is CASSPGDEQYF. The CDR3 DNA sequence: TGTGCCAGCTCACCAGGGGACGAGCAGTACTTC.